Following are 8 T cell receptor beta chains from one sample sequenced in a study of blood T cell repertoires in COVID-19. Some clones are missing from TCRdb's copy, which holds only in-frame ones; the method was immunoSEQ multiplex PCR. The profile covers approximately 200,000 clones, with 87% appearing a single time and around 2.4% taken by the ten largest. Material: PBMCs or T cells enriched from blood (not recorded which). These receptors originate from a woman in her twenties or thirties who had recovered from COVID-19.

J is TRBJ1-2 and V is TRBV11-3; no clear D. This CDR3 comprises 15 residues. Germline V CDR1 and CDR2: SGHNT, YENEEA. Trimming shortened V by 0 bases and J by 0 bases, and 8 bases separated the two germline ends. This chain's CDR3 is CASSLDSGANYGYTF. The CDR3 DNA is TGTGCCAGCAGCTTAGATAGCGGTGCTAACTATGGCTACACCTTC. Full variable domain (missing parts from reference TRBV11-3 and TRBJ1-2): EAGVVQSPRYKIIEKKQPVAFWCNPISGHNTLYWYLQNLGQGPELLIRYENEEAVDDSQLPKDRFSAERLKGVDSTLKIQPAELGDSAVYLCASSLDSGANYGYTFGSGTRLTVV.

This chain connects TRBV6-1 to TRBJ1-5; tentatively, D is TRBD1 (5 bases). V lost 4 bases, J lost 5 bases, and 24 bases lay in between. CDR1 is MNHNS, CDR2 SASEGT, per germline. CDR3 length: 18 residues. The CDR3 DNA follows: TGTGCCAGCAGTGGGGACTCGCAGTTCCCTCTATTGCATCAGCCCCAGCATTTT. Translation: CASSGDSQFPLLHQPQHF.

As DNA, the CDR3 is TGTGCCAGCAGTGAACACAGGGGGCCTCAGCCCCAGCATTTT. It encodes CASSEHRGPQPQHF. This sequence joins TRBV2 and TRBJ1-5; the match to TRBD1 covers 9 bases. CDR3 size: 14 residues. V shed 2 bases, J shed 6 bases, and the junction held 2 bases outside the gene matches. Per the germline V gene, CDR1 is SNHLY and CDR2 is FYNNEI.

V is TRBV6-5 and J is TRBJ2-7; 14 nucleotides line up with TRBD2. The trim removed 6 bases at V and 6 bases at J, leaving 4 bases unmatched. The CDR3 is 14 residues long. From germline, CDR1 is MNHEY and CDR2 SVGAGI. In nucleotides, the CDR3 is TGTGCCAGCAGCCAAGGACTAGCGGGGGGCGAGCAGTACTTC. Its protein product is CASSQGLAGGEQYF.

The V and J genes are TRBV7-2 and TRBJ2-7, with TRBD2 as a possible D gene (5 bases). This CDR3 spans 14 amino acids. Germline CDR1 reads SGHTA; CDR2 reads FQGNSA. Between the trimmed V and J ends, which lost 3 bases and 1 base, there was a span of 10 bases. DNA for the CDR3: TGTGCCAGCAGCTTTCGACGGGAATCCTACGAGCAGTACTTC. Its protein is CASSFRRESYEQYF.

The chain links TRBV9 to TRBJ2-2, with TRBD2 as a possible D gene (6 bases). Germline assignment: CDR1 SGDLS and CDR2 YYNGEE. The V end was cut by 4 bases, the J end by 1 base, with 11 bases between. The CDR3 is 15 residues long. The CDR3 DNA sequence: TGTGCCAGCAGCCCGGAGGGGCAGAACACCGGGGAGCTGTTTTTT. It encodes CASSPEGQNTGELFF.

CDR3 nucleotide sequence: TGCGCCAGCAGCCAAGATCTAATCCCCGGTGGCTACACCTTC. Its translation is CASSQDLIPGGYTF. The chain employs TRBV4-1 and TRBJ1-2, with D unclear. This CDR3 spans 14 amino acids. V gave up 0 bases and J gave up 7 bases, with 12 bases separating them. CDR1 is MGHRA, CDR2 YSYEKL, per germline.

CDR3 nucleotide sequence: TGTGCCTGGAGTGTAGGGGACACTGAAGCTTTCTTT. Translation: CAWSVGDTEAFF. The J gene is TRBJ1-1, the V gene TRBV30, with D possibly matching TRBD1 (5 bases). The V and J ends lost 0 bases and 3 bases respectively, with 5 bases between them. This CDR3 is built from 12 residues. Germline V CDR1 and CDR2: GTSNPN, SVGIG (reference sequence).